The 7 T cell receptor beta chains given below trace back to one sample, sequenced in a study of T cells in Graves' hyperthyroidism and ophthalmopathy. TCR beta CDR3 regions were amplified from RNA transcripts. When the TCR CDR3 underwent first-round RT-PCR, the HTBI primer set was used. Via MiXCR, TCRdb re-called the multiplex PCR reads, giving one row per CDR3 protein. Of a few hundred thousand distinct CDR3 sequences listed, approximately 18% are singletons. Source material: blood. These receptors originate from a man between 18 and 29 years old with Graves' ophthalmopathy.

Turning to this clonotype: One base away lies a much larger clone, so this may be a sequencing read error. The chain couples TRBV10-3 to TRBJ1-1; 8 nucleotides align to TRBD1. The CDR3 contains 12 residues. CDR1 and CDR2 from the germline V gene are ENHRY and SYGVKD. The CDR3 region is CASTPGGTEALF. The CDR3 DNA sequence: TGTGCCAGCACTCCAGGGGGCACTGAAGCTTTATTT.

This clonotype was found many times. The J gene is TRBJ1-3, the V gene TRBV2; the D gene is possibly TRBD1 (5 bases). Trimming removed 2 bases from V and 2 bases from J, with 10 bases in between. Germline lookup yields CDR1 SNHLY and CDR2 FYNNEI. This CDR3 region has 15 residues. The CDR3 DNA reads as TGTGCCAGCAGTGAATTAAGGGGTACTGGAAACACCATATATTTT. It yields the protein CASSELRGTGNTIYF. Full variable domain (missing parts from reference TRBV2 and TRBJ1-3): EPEVTQTPSHQVTQMGQEVILRCVPISNHLYFYWYRQILGQKVEFLVSFYNNEISEKSEIFDDQFSVERPDGSNFTLKIRSTKLEDSAMYFCASSELRGTGNTIYFGEGSWLTVV.

This clonotype came up a few times. The J gene is TRBJ1-6, the V gene TRBV28; D gene uncertain. Trimming shortened V by 5 bases and J by 9 bases, and 20 bases separated the two germline ends. The CDR3 contains 16 residues. The germline CDR1 and CDR2 sequences are MDHEN and SYDVKM. The CDR3 loop reads CASSDPGRSWGSPLHF. As DNA, the CDR3 is TGTGCCAGCAGTGACCCCGGACGGTCTTGGGGTTCACCCCTCCACTTT.

This clonotype was detected a few times. The V gene is TRBV29-1, the J gene TRBJ1-2; no firm D call. The length of the CDR3 is 12 residues. Trimming took off 7 bases at V and 8 bases at J, with 17 bases between the two ends. CDR1 is SQVTM and CDR2 is ANQGSEA in the germline V gene. The CDR3 sequence is CSASPNYGGYTF. In DNA form, the CDR3 reads TGCAGCGCAAGTCCCAATTATGGGGGCTACACCTTC.

The chain carries TRBV5-8 and TRBJ2-7; either TRBD1 or TRBD2 may supply D (6 bases each). With 0 bases removed from V and 3 bases from J, the gap between germline ends came to 10 bases. Germline values: CDR1 SGHTS, CDR2 YDEGEE. The CDR3 contains 14 residues. CDR3 residues: CASSLGGAVYEQYF. CDR3 sequence (DNA): TGTGCCAGCAGCTTGGGGGGGGCTGTCTACGAGCAGTACTTC.

For this clonotype: A clone one base away is much larger, so this may be a read error. The chain joins TRBV12-3 or TRBV12-4 to TRBJ1-6; 7 bases agree with TRBD1. This CDR3 spans 14 amino acids. V dropped 6 bases and J dropped 9; count of bases not matched to a gene: 8. CDR3: CASRTGTESSPLHF. The CDR3 coding sequence is TGTGCCAGCAGAACCGGGACAGAAAGTTCACCCCTCCACTTT.

This clonotype has ten or more counts. The chain is built from TRBV28 and TRBJ1-1; D is perhaps TRBD1 (6 bases). This CDR3 region has 14 residues. Trimming took 4 bases from V and 6 from J, leaving 15 bases between them. Germline-derived CDR1 and CDR2 are MDHEN and SYDVKM. DNA for the CDR3: TGTGCCAGCAGTTATACAGGGAAGCGGTCTGAAGCTTTCTTT. Its translation: CASSYTGKRSEAFF.